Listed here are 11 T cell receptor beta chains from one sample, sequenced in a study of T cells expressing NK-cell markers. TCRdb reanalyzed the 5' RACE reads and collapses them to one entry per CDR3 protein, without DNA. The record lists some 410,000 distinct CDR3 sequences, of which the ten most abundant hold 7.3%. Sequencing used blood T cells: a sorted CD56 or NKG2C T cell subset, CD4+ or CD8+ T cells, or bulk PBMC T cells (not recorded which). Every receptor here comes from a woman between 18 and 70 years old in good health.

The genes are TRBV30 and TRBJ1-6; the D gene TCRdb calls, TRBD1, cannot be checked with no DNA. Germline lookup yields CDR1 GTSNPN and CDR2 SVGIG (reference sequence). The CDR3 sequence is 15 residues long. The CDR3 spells CAWLSGQTPYSPLHF.

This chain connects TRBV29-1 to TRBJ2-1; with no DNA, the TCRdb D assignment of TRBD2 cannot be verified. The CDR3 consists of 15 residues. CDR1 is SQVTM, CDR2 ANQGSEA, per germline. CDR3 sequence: CSVEWAGRAENEQFF.

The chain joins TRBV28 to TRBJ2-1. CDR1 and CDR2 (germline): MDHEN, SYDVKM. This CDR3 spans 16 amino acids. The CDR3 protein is CASSLYMASSYNEQFF. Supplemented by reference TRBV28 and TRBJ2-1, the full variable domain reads DVKVTQSSRYLVKRTGEKVFLECVQDMDHENMFWYRQDPGLGLRLIYFSYDVKMKEKGDIPEGYSVSREKKERFSLILESASTNQTSMYLCASSLYMASSYNEQFFGPGTRLTVL.

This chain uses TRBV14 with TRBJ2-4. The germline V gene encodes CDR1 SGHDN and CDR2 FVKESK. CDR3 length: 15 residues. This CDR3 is CASSQDRLAKNIQYF.

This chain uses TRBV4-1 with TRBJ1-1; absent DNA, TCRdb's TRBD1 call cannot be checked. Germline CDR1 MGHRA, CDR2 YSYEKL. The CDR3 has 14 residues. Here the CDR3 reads CASSQPQGNTEAFF.

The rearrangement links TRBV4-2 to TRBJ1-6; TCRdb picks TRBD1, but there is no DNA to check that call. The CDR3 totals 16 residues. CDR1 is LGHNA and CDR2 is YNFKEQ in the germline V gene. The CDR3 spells CASSQDRDRAYSPLHF.

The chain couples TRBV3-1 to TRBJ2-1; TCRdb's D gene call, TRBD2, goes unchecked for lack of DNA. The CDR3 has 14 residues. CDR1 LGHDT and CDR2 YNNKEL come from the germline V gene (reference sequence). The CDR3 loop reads CASSRREGHNELFF.

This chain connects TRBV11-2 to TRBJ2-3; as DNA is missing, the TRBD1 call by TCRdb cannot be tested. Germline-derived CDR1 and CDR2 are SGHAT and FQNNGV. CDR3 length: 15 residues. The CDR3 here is CASSFWGARSDTQYF.

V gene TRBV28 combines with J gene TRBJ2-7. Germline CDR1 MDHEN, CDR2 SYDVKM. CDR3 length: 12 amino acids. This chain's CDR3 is CASSLMVDEQYF.

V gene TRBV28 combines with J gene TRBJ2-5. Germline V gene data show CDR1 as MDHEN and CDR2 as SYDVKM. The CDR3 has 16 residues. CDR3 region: CASSLSGASGVETQYF.

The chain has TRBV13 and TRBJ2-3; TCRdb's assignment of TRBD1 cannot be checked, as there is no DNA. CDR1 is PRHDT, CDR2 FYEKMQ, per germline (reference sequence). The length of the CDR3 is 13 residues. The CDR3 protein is CASSPRRTDTQYF.